The clone carrying this T cell receptor beta chain has a handful of counts. Authors' methods: Estimates of nucleated cell counts were drawn from the amplification of reference gene primers. Sequencing was performed with immunoSEQ multiplex PCR; in TCRdb, only in-frame clones are kept and a portion is missing. From that table come the V and J calls and clone size; the DNA was used to work out D and trimming. This table holds approximately 390,000 clones, 87% found once. This sample is part of a study of blood T cell repertoires in COVID-19. Study details: Specimens from acute and convalescent COVID-19 originated in the United States, Italy and Spain.

The Seattle site enrolled patients during active infection and followed them longitudinally. The receptor comes from a woman aged 55-69 years with COVID-19, enrolled during active disease. The sequencing input was peripheral blood.

This CDR3 is CASSMGQLNQPQHF. In DNA form, the CDR3 reads TGTGCCAGTAGTATGGGACAGCTCAATCAGCCCCAGCATTTT. This sequence joins TRBV19 and TRBJ1-5, with 7 bases lining up with TRBD1. Germline trimming cut 3 bases from V and 3 bases from J; bases unmatched to any gene: 2. Germline V gene lookup returns CDR1 LNHDA and CDR2 SQIVND (reference sequence). The CDR3 consists of 14 residues.